These T cell receptor beta chains were read from a single sample in a study of PD-1 blockade in classical Hodgkin lymphoma. Profiled with immunoSEQ multiplex PCR; TCRdb holds only in-frame clones, not every one. The table lists roughly 48,000 clones, about 89% of them singletons, with about 6.7% in the top ten. The sequences come from peripheral blood mononuclear cells (PBMCs), collected before the fourth cycle of nivolumab. The receptors stem from a human donor with classical Hodgkin lymphoma. Each CDR3 is given with its conserved first and last residue. A D gene is named only where the DNA matches it firmly. Clone size appears in some rows only: once, few, many, or a class for an expanded clone.

D gene,V gene,J gene,clone size,CDR3 DNA,CDR3 protein
-,TRBV28,TRBJ2-7,-,TGTGCCAGCAGAAGACAGGCATCCTACGAGCAGTACTTC,CASRRQASYEQYF
-,TRBV7-9,TRBJ1-1,few,TGTGCCAGCAGCTTCGCCGGGAACACTGAAGCTTTCTTT,CASSFAGNTEAFF
-,TRBV5-4,TRBJ2-7,-,TGTGCCAGCAGCCCGACCGGGAACTACGAGCAGTACTTC,CASSPTGNYEQYF
TRBD2,TRBV18,TRBJ2-5,few,TGTGCCAGCTCACCACCGACGGGGGGAGCGATTGGGGAGACCCAGTACTTC,CASSPPTGGAIGETQYF
TRBD2,TRBV28,TRBJ2-5,-,TGTGCCAGCAGTTTAGGACTAGCGGGAGGGCAAGAGACCCAGTACTTC,CASSLGLAGGQETQYF
TRBD2,TRBV27,TRBJ2-1,-,TGTGCCAGCACCCCTAGCGGGGTCTACAATGAGCAGTTCTTC,CASTPSGVYNEQFF
-,TRBV6-5,TRBJ2-1,few,TGTGCCAGCAGGCCCCGGGACCAGGCCTACAATGAGCAGTTCTTC,CASRPRDQAYNEQFF
TRBD1,TRBV5-4,TRBJ2-2,-,TGTGCCAGCAGCCACAGGACAGGGCGCACCGGGGAGCTGTTTTTT,CASSHRTGRTGELFF
-,TRBV19,TRBJ1-1,-,TGTGCCAGTTCCCTCATGAACACTGAAGCTTTCTTT,CASSLMNTEAFF
-,TRBV19,TRBJ1-5,-,TGTGCCAGTACCATAGCAGGAAATCAGCCCCAGCATTTT,CASTIAGNQPQHF
TRBD1,TRBV7-9,TRBJ2-5,-,TGTGCCAGCAGCTTCTTCGGGACAGGCTTCTCCCAAGAGACCCAGTACTTC,CASSFFGTGFSQETQYF
-,TRBV5-1,TRBJ1-2,-,TGCGCCAGCAGCCGGGACGGCCTCAACTATGGCTACACCTTC,CASSRDGLNYGYTF
-,TRBV15,TRBJ2-5,-,TGTGCCACCAGCGGGCCCCCTAAAGAGACCCAGTACTTC,CATSGPPKETQYF
TRBD1,TRBV15,TRBJ2-7,-,TGTGCCACCAGCAGCCCGGGGACAGGGTTCTACGAGCAGTACTTC,CATSSPGTGFYEQYF
-,TRBV29-1,TRBJ2-7,-,TGCAGCGTTGTCGGACGGACGAGCTCCTACGAGCAGTACTTC,CSVVGRTSSYEQYF
-,TRBV9,TRBJ2-7,few,TGTGCCAGCAGCGTCGGGGCGAGCTCCTACGAGCAGTACTTC,CASSVGASSYEQYF
-,TRBV5-1,TRBJ1-1,-,TGCGCCAGCAGCTTAGGCGGTAACACTGAAGCTTTCTTT,CASSLGGNTEAFF
TRBD1,TRBV7-9,TRBJ1-5,-,TGTGCCAGCAGCTTGGGACAGGGGAACCAGCCCCAGCATTTT,CASSLGQGNQPQHF
-,TRBV5-1,TRBJ2-1,-,TGCGCCAGCATCTTAGGCCACAGTACAGACAATGAGCAGTTCTTC,CASILGHSTDNEQFF
-,TRBV21-1,TRBJ1-5,-,TGTGCCAGCAGCAAAGTTGCCAAGAGCAATCAGCCCCAGCATTTT,CASSKVAKSNQPQHF
TRBD1,TRBV9,TRBJ2-2,-,TGTGCCAGCAGCGTTGACAGGGCCACCGGGGAGCTGTTTTTT,CASSVDRATGELFF
-,TRBV9,TRBJ2-7,once,TGTGCCAGCAGCCCCAGCAGGACCACCTACGAGCAGTACTTC,CASSPSRTTYEQYF
-,TRBV29-1,TRBJ2-3,-,TGCAGCGTCTACCCAGGGTACCCTAGCACAGATACGCAGTATTTT,CSVYPGYPSTDTQYF
-,TRBV20-1,TRBJ1-4,once,TGCAGTGCCCTTATCAATGAAAAACTGTTTTTT,CSALINEKLFF
TRBD1,TRBV7-2,TRBJ2-7,-,TGTGCCAGCAGCTACCGGGACAGACCCTACGAGCAGTACTTC,CASSYRDRPYEQYF
-,TRBV6-1,TRBJ1-5,-,TGTGCCAGCAGTGATAGTGAAAATCAGCCCCAGCATTTT,CASSDSENQPQHF
-,TRBV29-1,TRBJ2-7,once,TGCAGCGTTGAAGTTGACGCACCCTACGAGCAGTACTTC,CSVEVDAPYEQYF
-,TRBV7-9,TRBJ1-4,-,TGTGCCAGCAGCCCGGACCCGGGAGCTAATGAAAAACTGTTTTTT,CASSPDPGANEKLFF
-,TRBV5-6,TRBJ1-1,-,TGTGCCAGCAGCCCAGGGAGGAGCACTGAAGCTTTCTTT,CASSPGRSTEAFF
TRBD1,TRBV9,TRBJ2-7,few,TGTGCCAGCAGCTACGGACAGGATTACGAGCAGTACTTC,CASSYGQDYEQYF
-,TRBV6-4,TRBJ1-1,-,TGTGCCAGCAGTGCAGGGTTCGACACTGAAGCTTTCTTT,CASSAGFDTEAFF
-,TRBV6-6,TRBJ2-7,-,TGTGCCAGCAGTTACCTGGCCACCTCGTACGAGCAGTACTTC,CASSYLATSYEQYF
-,TRBV4-3,TRBJ2-2,-,TGCGCCAGCAGCCAAGATAAGGGGGTAGGCACCGGGGAGCTGTTTTTT,CASSQDKGVGTGELFF
-,TRBV19,TRBJ2-6,-,TGTGCCAGTAGTATACTGAGCTCTGGGGCCAACGTCCTGACTTTC,CASSILSSGANVLTF
TRBD1,TRBV4-1,TRBJ2-7,-,TGCGCCAGCAGCTACCGTTCGGACAGGGACAACGAGCAGTACTTC,CASSYRSDRDNEQYF
TRBD1,TRBV27,TRBJ2-3,-,TGTGCCAGCTGGGGGTATGGGACAGGCCTCAGATCAGATACGCAGTATTTT,CASWGYGTGLRSDTQYF
TRBD2,TRBV6-1,TRBJ2-5,-,TGTGCCAGCAGCGGGGGGATCGGCCAAGAGACCCAGTACTTC,CASSGGIGQETQYF
-,TRBV6-1,TRBJ1-5,-,TGTGCCAGCAGTGAAGTTCAGCCCCAGCATTTT,CASSEVQPQHF
TRBD1,TRBV27,TRBJ2-3,-,TGTGCCAGCAGAAGGACAGGGGGCATGAGAGATACGCAGTATTTT,CASRRTGGMRDTQYF
-,TRBV1,TRBJ1-6,-,TGCACCAGCAGCCAAATCGGCCCGACAGAGTATAATTCACCCCTCCACTTT,CTSSQIGPTEYNSPLHF
-,TRBV4-3,TRBJ1-2,-,TGCGCCAGCAGCCAAGTTGGCAGGGTCCACGGCTACACCTTC,CASSQVGRVHGYTF
-,TRBV8-2,TRBJ2-6,-,TGTGGCACGCGTTCAAAGATAACACAAAGTCGGGCCAACGTCCTGACTTTC,CGTRSKITQSRANVLTF
-,TRBV6-1,TRBJ1-2,-,TGTGCCACCAAAGGGCGGGGGGGGCTTAACTATGGCTACACCTTC,CATKGRGGLNYGYTF
TRBD1,TRBV5-1,TRBJ1-1,-,TGCGCCAGCAGCGCCGGGACAGCCCTGAACACTGAAGCTTTCTTT,CASSAGTALNTEAFF
TRBD1,TRBV7-9,TRBJ2-7,few,TGTGCCAGCAGCTTAGTTTCAGGGGGCGAATACGAGCAGTACTTC,CASSLVSGGEYEQYF
TRBD1,TRBV19,TRBJ1-2,few,TGTGCCAGTAGCACGACAGGGTCAGGCGGCTACACCTTC,CASSTTGSGGYTF
-,TRBV15,TRBJ1-2,-,TGTGCCACCAGCAGAGAATTCGGCAGTACTAACTATGGCTACACCTTC,CATSREFGSTNYGYTF
TRBD1,TRBV28,TRBJ1-6,-,TGTGCCAGCAGTGAAGGAGGGGGCCTAGGCTCACCCCTCCACTTT,CASSEGGGLGSPLHF